The subject of this entry is one T cell receptor (beta chain). This record belongs to a study of blood T cell repertoires in COVID-19. Between the trimmed V and J ends, which lost 0 bases and 4 bases, there was a span of 4 bases. The CDR3 sequence is 12 residues long. From germline, CDR1 is SGHRS and CDR2 YFSETQ. Measured with immunoSEQ multiplex PCR; TCRdb has only the in-frame clones, and not every one. The table includes roughly 300,000 clones, more than 85% detected once. The chain employs TRBV5-1 and TRBJ1-1; D remains ambiguous. The sequencing sample was made of PBMCs or T cells enriched from blood (not recorded which). This TCR came from a woman in her thirties who had recovered from COVID-19. The CDR3 sequence: CASSLGATEAFF. CDR3 nucleotides: TGCGCCAGCAGCTTGGGGGCCACTGAAGCTTTCTTT.